Listed below are T cell receptor beta chains from one sample, sequenced in a study of T cell responses to AZD1222 COVID-19 vaccine. Generated by immunoSEQ multiplex PCR, the TCRdb table keeps only in-frame clones and is missing some. This sample yields roughly 130,000 clones, of which over 75% are seen a single time; approximately 3.3% belongs to the top ten. The source was peripheral blood, collected on day 0 of AZD1222 vaccination. These receptors came from an adult in good health. CDR3s include the opening cysteine and the closing phenylalanine or tryptophan. A D gene is named only where the DNA matches it firmly. The size entry is marked missing in some rows and otherwise reads once, few, many or a size class.

>TRBD1|NA|TRBJ1-5|TRBV20-1
CSASHRGHSNQPQHF
TGCAGTGCTAGTCACAGGGGCCATAGCAATCAGCCCCAGCATTTT
>TRBD1|NA|TRBJ1-5|TRBV28
CASSLVDRVNQPQHF
TGTGCCAGCAGTTTAGTGGACAGGGTCAATCAGCCCCAGCATTTT
>TRBD2|NA|TRBJ2-7|TRBV6-5
CASSQVAGGGREQYF
TGTGCCAGCAGTCAGGTAGCGGGGGGCGGTAGAGAGCAGTACTTC
>NA|NA|TRBJ1-2|TRBV12-3/TRBV12-4
CASSFGAGYTF
TGTGCCAGCAGTTTCGGGGCTGGCTACACCTTC
>TRBD2|NA|TRBJ2-1|TRBV20-1
CSASGSLAGYNEQFF
TGCAGTGCTAGTGGTTCCCTAGCGGGGTACAATGAGCAGTTCTTC
>NA|NA|TRBJ2-1|TRBV28
CASSFAPGQRTYNEQFF
TGTGCCAGCAGTTTCGCCCCTGGACAAAGGACCTACAATGAGCAGTTCTTC
>NA|NA|TRBJ2-1|TRBV28
CASSLGGASSYNEQFF
TGTGCCAGCAGTTTGGGGGGGGCAAGCTCCTACAATGAGCAGTTCTTC
>TRBD2|NA|TRBJ2-2|TRBV11-2
CASSFTLAGVPGELFF
TGTGCCAGCAGCTTTACTTTAGCGGGAGTCCCCGGGGAGCTGTTTTTT
>TRBD1|NA|TRBJ2-7|TRBV29-1
CSVRRDRGAEQYF
TGCAGCGTCCGCCGGGACAGGGGGGCCGAGCAGTACTTC
>NA|medium-sized|TRBJ2-1|TRBV10-3
CAISVVWSGSYNEQFF
TGTGCCATCAGTGTAGTCTGGAGCGGATCCTACAATGAGCAGTTCTTC
>NA|NA|TRBJ2-1|TRBV5-1
CASSSTLRNNEQFF
TGCGCCAGCAGCTCAACCTTAAGAAACAATGAGCAGTTCTTC
>NA|NA|TRBJ2-1|TRBV13
CASSFGRGNNEQFF
TGTGCCAGCAGCTTTGGGCGGGGTAACAATGAGCAGTTCTTC
>NA|NA|TRBJ2-1|TRBV5-1
CASSFSGAYNEQFF
TGCGCCAGCAGCTTTAGCGGAGCCTACAATGAGCAGTTCTTC
>TRBD1|NA|TRBJ1-2|TRBV6-5
CASGVTGSYGYTF
TGTGCCAGCGGGGTGACAGGGAGCTATGGCTACACCTTC
>TRBD2|NA|TRBJ2-1|TRBV7-9
CASSLAPGGAYNEQFF
TGTGCCAGCAGCCTAGCCCCGGGGGGGGCCTACAATGAGCAGTTCTTC
>NA|NA|TRBJ1-2|TRBV7-2
CASSLAGWAPYGYTF
TGTGCCAGCAGCTTAGCTGGCTGGGCCCCCTATGGCTACACCTTC
>NA|NA|TRBJ1-2|TRBV2
CASIIRRSLDYGYTF
TGTGCCAGCATCATAAGGCGGAGCCTGGACTATGGCTACACCTTC
>TRBD1|NA|TRBJ2-7|TRBV11-2
CASSLGTGGSEQYF
TGTGCCAGCAGCTTAGGGACAGGGGGTTCCGAGCAGTACTTC
>NA|NA|TRBJ1-5|TRBV21-1
CASSTSGARGTDQPQHF
TGTGCCAGCAGCACATCGGGAGCCAGGGGAACGGATCAGCCCCAGCATTTT
>NA|once|TRBJ2-7|TRBV28
CASRGPNPYEQYF
TGTGCCAGCAGGGGGCCCAACCCCTACGAGCAGTACTTC
>NA|NA|TRBJ1-5|TRBV6-1
CASSERTGFGQPQHF
TGTGCCAGCAGTGAGAGAACAGGGTTTGGCCAGCCCCAGCATTTT
>NA|once|TRBJ1-1|TRBV6-5
CASMGEFTEAFF
TGTGCCAGCATGGGCGAGTTCACTGAAGCTTTCTTT
>NA|NA|TRBJ1-1|TRBV15
CAQTLSAFF
TGTGCCCAAACCTTATCAGCTTTCTTT
>NA|NA|TRBJ2-6|TRBV6-4
CASSGGSGANVLTF
TGTGCCAGCAGTGGGGGCTCTGGGGCCAACGTCCTGACTTTC
>NA|NA|TRBJ1-5|TRBV7-2
CASSLASRQNQPQHF
TGTGCCAGCAGCTTAGCGTCCAGGCAGAATCAGCCCCAGCATTTT
>TRBD2|NA|TRBJ2-5|TRBV4-2
CASSQDGVAGEETQYF
TGTGCCAGCAGCCAAGATGGGGTAGCGGGGGAAGAGACCCAGTACTTC
>NA|NA|TRBJ2-4|TRBV27
CASSRYGDGLQYF
TGTGCCAGCAGCCGGTACGGGGACGGACTACAGTACTTC
>NA|NA|TRBJ2-1|TRBV6-2/TRBV6-3
CASSYVEEQFF
TGTGCCAGCAGTTACGTGGAGGAGCAGTTCTTC
>TRBD1|NA|TRBJ2-5|TRBV7-8
CASSATGGKTQYF
TGTGCCAGCAGCGCGACAGGGGGGAAGACCCAGTACTTC
>NA|NA|TRBJ1-6|TRBV4-1
CASSQDYGRLNSPLHF
TGCGCCAGCAGCCAAGATTATGGAAGGTTGAATTCACCCCTCCACTTT
>TRBD1|NA|TRBJ1-6|TRBV5-1
CASSRDRALANSPLHF
TGCGCCAGCAGCCGGGACAGGGCCTTGGCTAATTCACCCCTCCACTTT
>NA|NA|TRBJ2-7|TRBV27
CASSFFPGLSYEQYF
TGTGCCAGCAGTTTTTTTCCAGGGCTTTCCTACGAGCAGTACTTC
>NA|NA|TRBJ1-2|TRBV5-6
CASSFGSNYGYTF
TGTGCCAGCAGCTTCGGAAGCAACTATGGCTACACCTTC
>NA|NA|TRBJ2-5|TRBV5-1
CASSLAGLGETQYF
TGCGCCAGCAGCTTGGCCGGGTTGGGGGAGACCCAGTACTTC
>TRBD1|NA|TRBJ1-1|TRBV28
CASSPPRQGPEAFF
TGTGCCAGCAGTCCCCCCCGACAGGGCCCTGAAGCTTTCTTT
>TRBD1|NA|TRBJ2-7|TRBV24-1
CATSEAGTVQYF
TGTGCCACCAGTGAGGCCGGGACAGTACAGTACTTC
>TRBD1|NA|TRBJ1-6|TRBV27
CASRGDSYSYNSPLHF
TGTGCCAGCAGGGGGGACAGCTACTCCTATAATTCACCCCTCCACTTT